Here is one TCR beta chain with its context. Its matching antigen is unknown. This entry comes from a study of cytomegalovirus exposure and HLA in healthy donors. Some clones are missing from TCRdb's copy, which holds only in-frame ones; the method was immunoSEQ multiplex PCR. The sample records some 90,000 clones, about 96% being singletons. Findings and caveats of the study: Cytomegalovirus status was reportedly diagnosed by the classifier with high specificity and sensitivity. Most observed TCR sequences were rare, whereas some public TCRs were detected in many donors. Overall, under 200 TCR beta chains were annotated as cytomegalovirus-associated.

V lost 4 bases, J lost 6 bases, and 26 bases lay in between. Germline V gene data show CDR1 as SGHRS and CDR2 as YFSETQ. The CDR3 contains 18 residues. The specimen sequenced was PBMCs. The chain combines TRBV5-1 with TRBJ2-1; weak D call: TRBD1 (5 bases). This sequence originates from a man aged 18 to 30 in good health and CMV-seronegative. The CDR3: CASSLRVRRATGPNEQFF. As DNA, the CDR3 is TGCGCCAGCAGCCTCAGGGTCCGCCGGGCCACAGGACCCAATGAGCAGTTCTTC.